This TCR beta chain was documented in a study of T cell repertoires in cytomegalovirus infection. Whole-study context: Both a matching HLA type and CMV infection were indicated by public TCR beta signatures.

In regard to this clonotype: Antigen unknown.

From germline, CDR1 is MNHEY and CDR2 SMNVEV (reference sequence). Trimming shortened V by 2 bases and J by 0 bases, and 5 bases separated the two germline ends. This CDR3 spans 14 amino acids. TCRdb re-derived calls from the reads in MiXCR, one entry per CDR3 protein. Among 200,000 to 250,000 distinct CDR3 sequences listed, less than 50% were seen once. This chain uses TRBV27 with TRBJ1-5; D is ambiguous. The clonotype comes from a human donor in good health (CMV status not recorded). Some clones in this sample may be carry-over from other donors' samples. Sequenced here: CD8+ T cells from cultured PBMCs, sampled from culture after CMV antigen stimulation. The CDR3 loop is CASSLHYSNQPQHF. In nucleotides, the CDR3 is TGTGCCAGCAGTTTACATTATAGCAATCAGCCCCAGCATTTT.